A single sample gave rise to the 27 T cell receptor beta chains below, sequenced in a study of cytotoxic CD8 clonotypes in ibrutinib-treated CLL. Repertoires were generated with immunoSEQ multiplex PCR, while TCRdb's copy carries only in-frame clones and drops some. The profile shows roughly 9,000 clones, 70% to 75% of them singletons. The sample consisted of PBMCs, taken before ibrutinib treatment. Receptors were obtained from a human donor with chronic lymphocytic leukemia.

This clone was seen a single time. The V gene is TRBV5-6, the J gene TRBJ2-2; TRBD2 matches at 9 bases. Trimming took 2 bases from V and 7 from J; bases not matched to a gene: 3. There are 14 residues in the CDR3. Germline V lookup: CDR1 SGHDT, CDR2 YYEEEE. The CDR3 nucleotides read TGTGCCAGCAGCTTCGTAGCGGGAGTCGGGGAGCTGTTTTTT. Translation: CASSFVAGVGELFF.

The chain has TRBV30 and TRBJ1-1; a weak D match, TRBD1 (6 bases). The germline V gene encodes CDR1 GTSNPN and CDR2 SVGIG (reference sequence). The V end lost 8 bases, the J end lost 4 bases, and 26 bases lay between the germline ends. The CDR3 has 16 residues. As DNA, the CDR3 is TGTGCCCGGGGCCGGGACGGGGGACATCCCGTCACTGAAGCTTTCTTT. Protein sequence: CARGRDGGHPVTEAFF.

This chain uses TRBV7-2 with TRBJ2-7; the D is unclear. The length of the CDR3 is 13 residues. Between the trimmed V and J ends, which lost 2 bases and 3 bases, there was a span of 8 bases. Germline lookup yields CDR1 SGHTA and CDR2 FQGNSA. Here the CDR3 DNA reads TGTGCCAGCAGCTTAAGGCTTCACTACGAGCAGTACTTC. This translates into CASSLRLHYEQYF.

The chain recombines TRBV18 with TRBJ1-1, with D unresolved. The CDR3 runs to 13 residues. From germline, CDR1 is KGHSH and CDR2 LQKENI. V was pared by 6 bases and J by 3 bases, with 11 bases between. The CDR3 coding sequence is TGTGCCAGCTCTCCCCTCGCGGACACTGAAGCTTTCTTT. Its translation is CASSPLADTEAFF.

The rearrangement joins TRBV4-1 to TRBJ2-5, with D tentatively TRBD2 (6 bases). CDR3 length: 16 amino acids. Germline V gene data show CDR1 as MGHRA and CDR2 as YSYEKL. Trimming took 1 base from V and 2 from J, leaving 14 bases between them. CDR3 residues: CASSQVATGAQETQYF. The CDR3 bases are TGCGCCAGCAGCCAAGTCGCCACGGGAGCGCAAGAGACCCAGTACTTC.

The chain uses TRBV19 and TRBJ2-5; TRBD1 might be the D (6 bases). CDR3 length equals 14 residues. V was pared by 4 bases and J by 5 bases, with 14 bases between. CDR1 LNHDA and CDR2 SQIVND come from the germline V gene (reference sequence). The CDR3 nucleotides read TGTGCCAGTAGTACGCAGACAGGTGCTGAGACCCAGTACTTC. Translated: CASSTQTGAETQYF.

The V gene is TRBV2, the J gene TRBJ2-3; 10 nucleotides line up with TRBD2. Unmatched junction bases numbered 2, after V lost 8 bases and J lost 0 bases. The length of the CDR3 is 14 residues. Germline V CDR1 and CDR2: SNHLY, FYNNEI. The chain's CDR3 is CASEREGSTDTQYF. The CDR3 region has the DNA TGTGCCAGCGAGCGGGAGGGAAGCACAGATACGCAGTATTTT.

V gene TRBV7-9 combines with J gene TRBJ1-2; 10 bases agree with TRBD1. Germline V CDR1 and CDR2: SEHNR, FQNEAQ (reference sequence). The V gene end was trimmed by 3 bases and the J gene end by 9 bases; junction bases not matched to a gene: 7. The CDR3 sequence is 14 residues long. The CDR3 sequence: CASSLWTGGHRYTF. The CDR3 nucleotides read TGTGCCAGCAGCTTGTGGACAGGGGGTCATCGCTACACCTTC.

This clone was counted only a few times. V and J are TRBV5-4 and TRBJ1-2; 8 bases map to TRBD1. The CDR3 runs to 14 residues. V was pared by 2 bases and J by 6 bases, with 6 bases of the junction left unmatched. The germline V gene encodes CDR1 SGHNT and CDR2 YYREEE (reference sequence). CDR3 nucleotide sequence: TGTGCCAGCAGCTTACGGACAGGGAAGAATGGCTACACCTTC. It codes for CASSLRTGKNGYTF.

This chain joins TRBV18 and TRBJ2-7; 11 nucleotides line up with TRBD1. V lost 4 bases and J lost 3; bases outside the gene matches: 2. Germline lookup yields CDR1 KGHSH and CDR2 LQKENI. The length of the CDR3 is 14 residues. This CDR3 reads CASSLDRGLYEQYF. In DNA, the CDR3 is TGTGCCAGCTCACTGGACAGGGGGCTCTACGAGCAGTACTTC.

This clone was picked up a small number of times. The chain joins TRBV5-6 to TRBJ1-2, with 7 positions matching TRBD1. The CDR3 sequence is 18 residues long. Germline-derived CDR1 and CDR2 are SGHDT and YYEEEE. The V gene end was trimmed by 4 bases and the J gene end by 4 bases; junction bases not matched to a gene: 19. The CDR3 coding sequence is TGTGCCAGCAGCGGCCTGGGACAGTTCGTTGAGGTTCTCTATGGCTACACCTTC. The encoded protein is CASSGLGQFVEVLYGYTF. Together with reference TRBV5-6 and TRBJ1-2, the CDR3 gives the full variable domain: DAGVTQSPTHLIKTRGQQVTLRCSPKSGHDTVSWYQQALGQGPQFIFQYYEEEERQRGNFPDRFSGHQFPNYSSELNVNALLLGDSALYLCASSGLGQFVEVLYGYTFGSGTRLTVV.

The rearrangement joins TRBV14 to TRBJ2-5; D not certain. The CDR3 has 12 residues. Germline CDR1 SGHDN, CDR2 FVKESK. Trimming removed 5 bases at V and 4 bases at J, with 8 bases between. The CDR3 coding sequence is TGTGCCAGCAGCTTCGGCCGAGAGACCCAGTACTTC. Amino acids: CASSFGRETQYF.

The rearrangement joins TRBV2 to TRBJ1-3, with D hard to call. The CDR3 length is 15 residues. The V end lost 1 base, the J end lost 0 bases, and 7 bases lay between the germline ends. Germline V gene lookup returns CDR1 SNHLY and CDR2 FYNNEI. CDR3 coding DNA: TGTGCCAGCAGTGAAGACTGGAGCTCTGGAAACACCATATATTTT. Translating it yields CASSEDWSSGNTIYF.

The chain has TRBV28 and TRBJ2-7; D is perhaps TRBD1 (5 bases). This CDR3 spans 14 amino acids. V was trimmed by 5 bases and J by 4 bases, leaving 15 bases between them. Germline V gives CDR1 MDHEN, CDR2 SYDVKM. CDR3 bases: TGTGCCAGCAGTCGCCCGGAGAAGGGGTACGAGCAGTACTTC. Its translation: CASSRPEKGYEQYF.

This clone was found a few times. The chain recombines TRBV30 with TRBJ1-2; a weak D match, TRBD1 (5 bases). This CDR3 comprises 13 residues. Deletions cut 3 bases from V and 2 bases from J, with 10 bases between. CDR1 and CDR2 (germline): GTSNPN, SVGIG (reference sequence). The CDR3 spells CAWRRRGNYGYTF. The CDR3 DNA reads as TGTGCCTGGAGAAGACGGGGGAACTATGGCTACACCTTC.

This clone was picked up one time. V and J are TRBV6-1 and TRBJ1-3; no clear D gene. The CDR3 is 13 amino acids. CDR1 and CDR2 from the germline V gene are MNHNS and SASEGT. The V gene lost 3 bases and the J gene lost 8 bases, with 11 bases spanning the gap. CDR3 nucleotide sequence: TGTGCCAGCAGTGAGCAGGCGATCGACACCATATATTTT. Protein sequence: CASSEQAIDTIYF.

This clone was picked up a small number of times. J is TRBJ2-6 and V is TRBV5-1, with D hard to call. In germline, CDR1 is SGHRS, CDR2 YFSETQ. V dropped 4 bases and J dropped 0 bases, with 11 bases sitting between them. The CDR3 contains 16 residues. The chain's CDR3 is CASSQTILSGANVLTF. The CDR3 region has the DNA TGCGCCAGCAGCCAAACTATACTCTCTGGGGCCAACGTCCTGACTTTC.

The genes are TRBV5-1 and TRBJ1-4, with TRBD1 matching over 10 bases. Germline V CDR1 and CDR2: SGHRS, YFSETQ. Unmatched junction bases numbered 13, after V lost 0 bases and J lost 5 bases. The CDR3 totals 19 residues. CDR3 in amino acids: CASSLGTTGGPGKNEKLFF. The CDR3 region has the DNA TGCGCCAGCAGCTTGGGGACGACAGGGGGCCCGGGAAAAAATGAAAAACTGTTTTTT.

On this clone itself: A single base is all that separates this from a far larger clone, so a read error is likely. Different DNA sequences within this sample yield the same CDR3. The chain uses TRBV5-4 and TRBJ2-6; the D gene is possibly TRBD2 (7 bases). The V gene lost 0 bases and the J gene lost 2 bases, with 18 bases spanning the gap. This CDR3 contains 19 residues. Germline V gene data show CDR1 as SGHNT and CDR2 as YYREEE (reference sequence). The CDR3 DNA follows: TGTGCCAGCAGCTTGGGTTCCGGGGGGCCCCCCGCTGGGGCCAACGTCCTGACTTTC. This sequence encodes CASSLGSGGPPAGANVLTF.

The chain is built from TRBV10-1 and TRBJ2-6, with D perhaps TRBD2 (5 bases). Germline V lookup: CDR1 WNHNN, CDR2 SYGVQD (reference sequence). The V end lost 2 bases, the J end lost 5 bases, and 37 bases lay between the germline ends. The CDR3 runs 24 residues. CDR3 DNA sequence: TGCGCCAGCAGTGAGCATGGAAGATCGCACAAAGTCGGGATCGCACAAAGTCGGGCCAACGTCCTGACTTTC. Its protein is CASSEHGRSHKVGIAQSRANVLTF.

V is TRBV6-1 and J is TRBJ2-1, with a weak D call TRBD2 (5 bases). CDR1 is MNHNS, CDR2 SASEGT, per germline. The V gene lost 4 bases and the J gene lost 6 bases, with 7 bases spanning the gap. The CDR3 spans 12 residues. CDR3 sequence: CASSVRGNEQFF. For the CDR3, the DNA is TGTGCCAGCAGTGTACGGGGCAATGAGCAGTTCTTC.

The chain employs TRBV9 and TRBJ1-2, with a weak D call TRBD1 (5 bases). Germline CDR1 SGDLS, CDR2 YYNGEE. The CDR3 covers 14 residues. The ends were cut back, 4 bases at V and 3 bases at J, with 13 bases in the middle. Written as DNA, the CDR3 is TGTGCCAGCAGCCCCGGGGGGTCTGACTATGGCTACACCTTC. It yields the protein CASSPGGSDYGYTF.

The chain recombines TRBV4-2 with TRBJ2-4; 7 bases are shared with TRBD1. V lost 3 bases, J lost 0 bases, and 20 bases stayed unmatched. The CDR3 runs to 21 residues. Germline CDR1 and CDR2: LGHNA and YNFKEQ. The CDR3: CASSQDRRGGNLGLAKNIQYF. In DNA form, the CDR3 reads TGTGCCAGCAGCCAGGACAGGAGAGGGGGAAACTTGGGTTTAGCCAAAAACATTCAGTACTTC.

This chain uses TRBV4-2 with TRBJ2-3; D is tentatively TRBD1 or TRBD2 (6 bases each). Trimming took off 8 bases at V and 11 bases at J, with 23 bases between the two ends. This CDR3 region has 14 residues. CDR1 is LGHNA and CDR2 is YNFKEQ in the germline V gene. The CDR3 DNA follows: TGTGCCAGCGGGACTGGGACACAGACCTTAGGGCAGTATTTT. It translates to CASGTGTQTLGQYF.

The CDR3 coding sequence is TGTGCCAGCAGCTTAGATCTCGGCTACGAGCAGTACTTC. Its translation: CASSLDLGYEQYF. V is TRBV11-2 and J is TRBJ2-7; D remains ambiguous. CDR1 and CDR2 from the germline V gene are SGHAT and FQNNGV. Trimming stripped 0 bases from V and 3 bases from J, with 6 bases between. The CDR3 is made up of 13 amino acids.

J is TRBJ2-5 and V is TRBV9; D may be TRBD2 (6 bases). The CDR3 totals 15 residues. Trimming took 2 bases from V and 2 from J, leaving 13 bases between them. Per the germline V gene, CDR1 is SGDLS and CDR2 is YYNGEE. CDR3 residues: CASSVIGGTQETQYF. Here the CDR3 DNA reads TGTGCCAGCAGCGTTATCGGGGGTACTCAAGAGACCCAGTACTTC.

The rearrangement links TRBV27 to TRBJ2-7; D is ambiguous. Between the trimmed V and J ends, which lost 8 bases and 7 bases, there was a span of 12 bases. The CDR3 has 11 residues. Germline V CDR1 and CDR2: MNHEY, SMNVEV (reference sequence). The CDR3 is CASFSPREQYF. The CDR3 region has the DNA TGTGCCAGCTTTTCCCCCAGGGAGCAGTACTTC.